This T cell receptor beta chain was sequenced in a study of T cells in Graves' hyperthyroidism and ophthalmopathy. PBMCs were collected from a roughly 10 ml volume of fresh peripheral blood. It was RNA transcripts that yielded the amplified TCR beta CDR3 regions. A first-round RT-PCR of the TCR CDR3 used the HTBI primer set. TCRdb independently ran MiXCR on the multiplex PCR reads; one entry per CDR3 protein. The table has roughly 280,000 distinct CDR3 sequences, approximately 15% seen once. The CDR3 totals 12 residues. CDR1 is SNHLY, CDR2 FYNNEI, per germline. This clonotype has a handful of counts. The sequence derives from an older woman with Graves' ophthalmopathy. Sequencing was done on a sample of blood. This chain joins TRBV2 and TRBJ2-3, with TRBD1 as a possible D gene (6 bases). CDR3 protein: CATQGLADTQYF. CDR3 nucleotide sequence: TGTGCAACACAGGGATTGGCAGATACGCAGTATTTT.